This T cell receptor (beta chain) was sequenced in a study of blood T cell repertoires in COVID-19 (dated by TCRdb to 2018 to 2020). Broadly, across the study: Samples from collaborators originated in the United States, Italy and Spain and spanned both the acute and convalescent phases of COVID-19. The prospective study material was composed of cDNA or gDNA derived from T cells, B-cell-depleted T cells, or PBMCs. The dataset comprised deeply sampled blood TCRbeta repertoires from subjects exposed to, actively infected with, or recovered from COVID-19. The repertoires were released in a freely available public database meant as a resource for research on the immune response to SARS-CoV-2. The samples were drawn from two sources: the first 160 participants of the ongoing ImmuneRACE study, and 1,000 to 1,500 subjects contributed by 6 global collaborators. Nearly every sample came with metadata listing a de-identified subject ID, COVID-19 status, age in years and sex. Where available, HLA class I and class II types were obtained from metadata supplied by the sample provider rather than from assay-based typing. Broader findings and caveats from the paper: The quantity of clinical and demographic metadata differed by source and by participant and was supplied without curation.

At one collaborating source in Seattle, patients were enrolled during active infection and were followed longitudinally through the course of disease. Each collaborating institution followed its own protocols to collect whole blood in K2EDTA tubes. For TCRbeta analysis, collaborator samples were shipped as frozen whole blood, as isolated PBMCs, or as DNA extracted from either sample type. The CDR3, from cysteine to phenylalanine, totals 11 residues. Of all the DNA, just the CDR3 is kept, 33 bases in frame from base 1. Here V drops 6 bases and J drops 13 bases, and the junction holds 8 bases not matched to any gene. In the germline V gene, CDR1 corresponds to SGHVS and CDR2 to FQNEAQ. On this clone itself: Its recognized antigen is unknown. The sample holds no much larger clone one base away, and base qualities are not on file.

TCRbeta CDR3 regions were amplified from genomic DNA using the immunoSEQ Assay, a bias-controlled multiplex PCR. Per the source publication's procedure: Within the assay, amplification of reference gene primers was used to estimate how many nucleated cells each sample contained. Sequence reads were collapsed and filtered to measure the absolute abundance of every unique TCRbeta CDR3 rearrangement. For each sample, productive Simpson clonality was calculated by taking the square root of Simpson's diversity index across productive rearrangements. TCRdb mirrors the immuneACCESS table, restricted to in-frame sequences. Some clones are absent from its copies; in checked studies, under half trace to an unresolved V gene, and the reason for the others is unknown. V, J and clone size are those of that table, while D and trimming were read from the DNA. Present in this sample are under 70,000 clones, 88% of which were seen just once. The leading ten clones occupy around two fifths of the sample.

This receptor chain uses TRBV7-8 and TRBJ2-5, with 7 junctional bases fitting TRBD1. The specimen sequenced was peripheral blood. The clonotype comes from a woman between 55 and 75 years old with COVID-19, enrolled during active disease. The CDR3 protein is CASSYRDSTYF. The DNA sequence is TGTGCCAGCAGTTACCGGGACAGTACGTACTTC.